This T cell receptor beta chain was captured by sequencing in a study of cytomegalovirus exposure and HLA in healthy donors. Germline V gives CDR1 SGHTA, CDR2 FQGNSA. Trimming cost V 5 bases and J 1 base, with 14 bases left between them. CDR3 length: 15 residues. The PCR was carried out with 60 Vbeta primers and 13 Jbeta primers. In the original analysis: Later analysis identified tens of millions of unique TCR beta chains, roughly 11 million shared. The protocol was immunoSEQ multiplex PCR, while the TCRdb copy is restricted to in-frame clones and leaves out a portion. Clone size and V and J calls were adopted from that table, with D and trimming inferred from the DNA. The table includes 85,000 to 130,000 clones, roughly 80% detected once. Study-level points and caveats: 150 or so TCR beta chains were listed as cytomegalovirus-associated. What was likely a sequencing artifact was a cluster of highly shared sequence variants. Per a prior analysis, the majority of TCR beta V segments were productive roughly 90% or roughly 30% of the time.

Turning to this clone: Its specificity is unknown.

The chain uses TRBV7-2 and TRBJ1-1, with D possibly TRBD1 on 6 matching bases. This clonotype was obtained from a woman aged 35 to 49 in good health and CMV-seronegative. Sequencing was done on a sample of PBMCs. In DNA form, the CDR3 reads TGTGCCAGCAGCCAATCGACAGGCAGGAACACTGAAGCTTTCTTT. It codes for CASSQSTGRNTEAFF.